This T cell receptor (beta chain) comes out of a study of blood T cell repertoires in COVID-19. Study-level background: PBMCs, B-cell-depleted T cells, or T cells provided the cDNA or gDNA that made up the material.

J gave up 3 bases and V 5 bases, and 8 bases lay outside the gene matches. CDR3 length equals 16 residues. CDR1 and CDR2 (germline): LNHDA, SQIVND (reference sequence). In the authors' workflow: The authors estimated nucleated cell counts from reference gene primer amplification. The data were produced by immunoSEQ multiplex PCR, yet TCRdb's version contains in-frame clones alone and is incomplete. D and trimming come from the DNA, and the V and J calls and clone size come from that table. The table has approximately 200,000 clones, more than 80% seen once. The source is a woman aged 18-29 years in a cohort exposed to, infected with or recovered from COVID-19 (not recorded which). The sample consisted of PBMCs or T cells enriched from blood (not recorded which). The chain combines TRBV19 with TRBJ2-7, with 12 bases lining up with TRBD2. The CDR3 nucleotides are TGTGCCAGTAGTCCTCGGACTAGCGGGAAGATCTACGAGCAGTACTTC. Translation gives CASSPRTSGKIYEQYF.